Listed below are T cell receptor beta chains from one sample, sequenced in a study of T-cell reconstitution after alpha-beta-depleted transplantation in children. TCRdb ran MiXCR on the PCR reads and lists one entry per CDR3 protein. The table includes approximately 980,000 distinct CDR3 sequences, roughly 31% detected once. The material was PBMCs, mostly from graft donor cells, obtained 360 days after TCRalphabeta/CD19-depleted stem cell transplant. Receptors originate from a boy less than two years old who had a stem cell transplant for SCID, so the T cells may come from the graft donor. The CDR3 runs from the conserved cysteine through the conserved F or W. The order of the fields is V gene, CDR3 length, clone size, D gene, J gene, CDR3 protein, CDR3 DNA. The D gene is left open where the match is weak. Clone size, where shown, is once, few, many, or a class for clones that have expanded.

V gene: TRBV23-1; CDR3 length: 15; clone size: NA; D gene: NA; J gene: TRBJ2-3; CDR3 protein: CASSQSRVELDTQYF; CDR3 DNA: TGCGCCAGCAGTCAATCTCGAGTGGAGTTGGATACGCAGTATTTT
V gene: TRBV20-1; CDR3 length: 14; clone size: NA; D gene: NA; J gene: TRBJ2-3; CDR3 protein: CSAVASGRGDTQYF; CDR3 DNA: TGCAGTGCTGTTGCCTCCGGAAGGGGGGATACGCAGTATTTT
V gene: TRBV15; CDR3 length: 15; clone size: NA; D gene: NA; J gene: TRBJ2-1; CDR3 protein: CATSREGDKYNEQFF; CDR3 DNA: TGTGCCACCAGCAGAGAGGGGGACAAATACAATGAGCAGTTCTTC
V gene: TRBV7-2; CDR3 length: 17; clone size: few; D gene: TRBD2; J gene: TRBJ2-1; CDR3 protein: CASSLHTSGGLYNEQFF; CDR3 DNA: TGTGCCAGCAGTCTCCACACTAGCGGGGGCCTCTACAATGAGCAGTTCTTC
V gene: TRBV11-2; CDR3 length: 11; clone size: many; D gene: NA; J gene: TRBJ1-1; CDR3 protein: CASSLYTEAFF; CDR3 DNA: TGTGCCAGCAGCTTGTACACTGAAGCTTTCTTT
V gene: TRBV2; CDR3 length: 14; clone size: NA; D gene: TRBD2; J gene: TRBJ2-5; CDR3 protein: CASGRTRVQETQYF; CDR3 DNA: TGTGCCAGCGGAAGGACTAGGGTCCAAGAGACCCAGTACTTC
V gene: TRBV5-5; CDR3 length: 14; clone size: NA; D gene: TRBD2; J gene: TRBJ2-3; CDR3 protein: CASSSTSDLNTQYF; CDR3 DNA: TGTGCCAGCAGCTCGACTAGCGATCTCAATACGCAGTATTTT
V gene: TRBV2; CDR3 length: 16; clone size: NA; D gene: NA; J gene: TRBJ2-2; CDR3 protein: CASKGRVASDTGELFF; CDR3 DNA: TGTGCCAGCAAAGGTCGGGTCGCTTCGGATACCGGGGAGCTGTTTTTT
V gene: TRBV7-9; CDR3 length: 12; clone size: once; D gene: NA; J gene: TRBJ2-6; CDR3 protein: CATGAGANVLTF; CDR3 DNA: TGTGCCACCGGTGCGGGGGCCAACGTCCTGACTTTC
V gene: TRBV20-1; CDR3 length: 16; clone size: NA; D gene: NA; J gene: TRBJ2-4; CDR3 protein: CSARDKDPVAKNIQYF; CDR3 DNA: TGCAGTGCTAGAGATAAGGACCCAGTAGCCAAAAACATTCAGTACTTC
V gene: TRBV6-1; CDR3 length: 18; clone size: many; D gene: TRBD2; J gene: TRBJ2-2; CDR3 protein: CASSEAVSGGGNTGELFF; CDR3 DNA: TGTGCCAGCAGTGAAGCAGTGTCGGGCGGGGGGAACACCGGGGAGCTGTTTTTT
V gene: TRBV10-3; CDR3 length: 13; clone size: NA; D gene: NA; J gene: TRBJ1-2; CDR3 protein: CASGGHSNYGYTF; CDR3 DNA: TGTGCCTCCGGCGGACATTCTAACTATGGCTACACCTTC
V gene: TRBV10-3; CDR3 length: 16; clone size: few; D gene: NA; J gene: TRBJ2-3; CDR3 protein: CAISEGVVAGTDTQYF; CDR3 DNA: TGTGCCATCAGTGAGGGGGTCGTGGCTGGCACAGATACGCAGTATTTT
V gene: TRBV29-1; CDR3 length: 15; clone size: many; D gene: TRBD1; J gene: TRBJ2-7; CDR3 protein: CSFRGQEEPFYEQYF; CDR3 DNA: TGCAGCTTCAGGGGACAGGAAGAGCCCTTCTACGAGCAGTACTTC
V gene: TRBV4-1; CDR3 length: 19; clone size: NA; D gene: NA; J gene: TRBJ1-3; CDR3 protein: CASSQVSTAWRGSGNTIYF; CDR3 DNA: TGCGCCAGCAGCCAAGTGTCAACCGCGTGGAGAGGGTCCGGAAACACCATATATTTT
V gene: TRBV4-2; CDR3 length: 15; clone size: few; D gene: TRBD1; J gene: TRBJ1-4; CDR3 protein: CASSQDPGGGEKLFF; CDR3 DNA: TGTGCCAGCAGCCAAGACCCAGGGGGAGGTGAAAAACTGTTTTTT
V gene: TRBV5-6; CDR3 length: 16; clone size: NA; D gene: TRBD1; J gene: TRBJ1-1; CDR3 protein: CASSLEGAGGGTEAFF; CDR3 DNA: TGTGCCAGCAGCTTGGAGGGGGCAGGAGGAGGCACTGAAGCTTTCTTT
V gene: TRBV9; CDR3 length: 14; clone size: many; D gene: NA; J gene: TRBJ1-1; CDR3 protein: CASNLGQLNTEAFF; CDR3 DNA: TGTGCCAGCAACCTCGGACAGCTGAACACTGAAGCTTTCTTT
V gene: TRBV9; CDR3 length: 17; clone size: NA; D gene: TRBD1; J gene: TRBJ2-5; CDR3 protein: CASSARDGQGRWETQYF; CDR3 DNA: TGTGCCAGCAGCGCCCGAGATGGACAGGGGAGGTGGGAGACCCAGTACTTC
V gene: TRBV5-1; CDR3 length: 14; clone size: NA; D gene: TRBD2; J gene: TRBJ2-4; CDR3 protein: CASSGGLADGIQYF; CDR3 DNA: TGCGCCAGCAGCGGAGGACTAGCGGATGGCATTCAGTACTTC
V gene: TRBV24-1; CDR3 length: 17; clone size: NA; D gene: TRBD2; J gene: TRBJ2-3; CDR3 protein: CATSDPGLAGSRDTQYF; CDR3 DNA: TGTGCCACCAGTGACCCCGGGCTAGCGGGGAGCAGAGATACGCAGTATTTT
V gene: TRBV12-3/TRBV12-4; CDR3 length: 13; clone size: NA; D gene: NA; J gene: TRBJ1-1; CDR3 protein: CASSSRTDWVAFF; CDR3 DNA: TGTGCCAGCAGTTCCCGAACCGATTGGGTAGCTTTCTTT
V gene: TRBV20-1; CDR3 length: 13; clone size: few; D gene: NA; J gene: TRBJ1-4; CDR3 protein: CSASRRRREKLFF; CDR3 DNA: TGCAGTGCTAGCCGGAGGAGGAGGGAAAAACTGTTTTTT
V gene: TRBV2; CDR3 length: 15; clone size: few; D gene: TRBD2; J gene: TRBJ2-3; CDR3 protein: CASSLAGAIRDTQYF; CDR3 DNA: TGTGCCAGCAGTCTAGCGGGGGCCATCAGGGATACGCAGTATTTT
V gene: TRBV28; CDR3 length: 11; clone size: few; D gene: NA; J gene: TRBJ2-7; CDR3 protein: CASSPGSEQYF; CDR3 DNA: TGTGCCAGCAGTCCCGGATCCGAGCAGTACTTC
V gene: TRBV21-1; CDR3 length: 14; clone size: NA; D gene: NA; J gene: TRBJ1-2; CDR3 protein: CASSNRPSEYGYTF; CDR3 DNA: TGTGCCAGCAGCAATCGCCCATCGGAGTATGGCTACACCTTC
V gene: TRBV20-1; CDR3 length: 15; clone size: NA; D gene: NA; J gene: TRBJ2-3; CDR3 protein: CSARDRGEFTDTQYF; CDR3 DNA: TGCAGTGCTAGAGATCGTGGTGAATTCACAGATACGCAGTATTTT
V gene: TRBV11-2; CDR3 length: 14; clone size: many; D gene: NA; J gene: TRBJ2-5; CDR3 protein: CASSLGGLRVTQYF; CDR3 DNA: TGTGCCAGCAGCTTAGGGGGTTTACGGGTGACCCAGTACTTC
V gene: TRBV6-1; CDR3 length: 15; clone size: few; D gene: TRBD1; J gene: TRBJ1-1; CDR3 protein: CASSETQGALSEAFF; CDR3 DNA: TGTGCCAGCAGTGAGACCCAGGGGGCCCTATCTGAAGCTTTCTTT